These 10 T cell receptor beta chains were all obtained from the same sample, sequenced in a study of blood T cell repertoires in COVID-19. Using immunoSEQ multiplex PCR, the repertoire was profiled, and TCRdb retains in-frame clones only, with some absent. The sample comprises 180,000 or so clones, approximately 85% of which are singletons, and roughly 9.8% rests with the top ten. Material: peripheral blood. The source of these receptors is a woman aged 80 or older with acute or convalescent COVID-19.

The chain employs TRBV2 and TRBJ1-1; D not certain. The CDR3 runs to 13 residues. Per the germline V gene, CDR1 is SNHLY and CDR2 is FYNNEI. The V end lost 6 bases, the J end lost 0 bases, and 8 bases lay between the germline ends. This chain's CDR3 is CASRASMNTEAFF. The DNA of the CDR3 is TGTGCCAGCAGGGCCTCCATGAACACTGAAGCTTTCTTT. Variable domain in full (rest from reference TRBV2 and TRBJ1-1): EPEVTQTPSHQVTQMGQEVILRCVPISNHLYFYWYRQILGQKVEFLVSFYNNEISEKSEIFDDQFSVERPDGSNFTLKIRSTKLEDSAMYFCASRASMNTEAFFGQGTRLTVV.

The chain combines TRBV6-5 with TRBJ1-1; D may be TRBD1 (5 bases). V lost 1 base to trimming and J lost 5 bases, with 8 bases between them. The CDR3 is made up of 13 amino acids. CDR1 MNHEY and CDR2 SVGAGI come from the germline V gene. The CDR3 is CASSYLAGTEAFF. The CDR3, as DNA: TGTGCCAGCAGTTACTTGGCAGGGACTGAAGCTTTCTTT.

The chain recombines TRBV19 with TRBJ2-7; 7 nucleotides align to TRBD1. The CDR3 has 15 amino acids. Losses at the gene ends were 6 bases for V and 3 bases for J; bases not matched to a gene: 11. Germline-derived CDR1 and CDR2 are LNHDA and SQIVND (reference sequence). CDR3 protein: CASRINDQGDYEQYF. CDR3 DNA: TGTGCCAGTAGAATTAACGACCAGGGGGACTACGAGCAGTACTTC.

The chain joins TRBV7-2 to TRBJ1-2; D is possibly TRBD1 (6 bases). The V end lost 6 bases, the J end lost 8 bases, and 16 bases lay between the germline ends. The CDR3 loop spans 13 amino acids. Germline lookup yields CDR1 SGHTA and CDR2 FQGNSA. This chain's CDR3 is CASSAGGAVGYTF. The CDR3 DNA sequence: TGTGCCAGCAGTGCCGGGGGGGCGGTCGGCTACACCTTC.

This chain uses TRBV7-2 with TRBJ2-1, with D maybe TRBD2 (5 bases). The germline CDR1 and CDR2 sequences are SGHTA and FQGNSA. The V gene lost 5 bases and the J gene lost 9 bases, with 23 bases spanning the gap. This CDR3 comprises 16 residues. Here the CDR3 reads CASSHRPGTQAGEQFF. The CDR3 coding sequence is TGTGCCAGCAGCCATCGACCGGGAACCCAGGCGGGTGAGCAGTTCTTC.

The V gene is TRBV12-2, the J gene TRBJ2-1; TRBD2, the table's D call, was not compared with the DNA. TRBV12-2 is flagged as a pseudogene. The CDR3 contains 17 residues. The CDR3 nucleotides are TGTGCAAGTCGCTTAGGTTCGCGCGGGGGAGACTACAATGAGCAGTTCTTC. It yields the protein CASRLGSRGGDYNEQFF.

The gene calls are TRBV6-1 and TRBJ1-1; D is unclear. This CDR3 contains 12 residues. V lost 2 bases and J lost 8, with 9 bases in between. The germline V gene has CDR1 MNHNS and CDR2 SASEGT. The DNA for the CDR3 is TGTGCCAGCAGTGAACAGGCACGCGAAGCTTTCTTT. Translating it yields CASSEQAREAFF.

The gene calls are TRBV4-1 and TRBJ1-5; a weak D match, TRBD1 (5 bases). This CDR3 has 16 amino acids. In germline, CDR1 is MGHRA, CDR2 YSYEKL. V shed 1 base and J shed 6 bases, with 16 bases lying between them. CDR3 residues: CASSQAGSGSGQPQHF. The CDR3 DNA sequence: TGCGCCAGCAGCCAAGCAGGGTCCGGCTCGGGTCAGCCCCAGCATTTT.

V usage is TRBV19 and J usage is TRBJ1-6; D is unclear. The CDR3 is 15 amino acids. With 6 bases removed from V and 7 bases from J, the gap between germline ends came to 16 bases. Germline V gene data show CDR1 as LNHDA and CDR2 as SQIVND (reference sequence). As DNA, the CDR3 is TGTGCCAGTAGCCAGATAAGTGGGCTAAATTCACCCCTCCACTTT. It is translated as CASSQISGLNSPLHF.

The chain uses TRBV29-1 and TRBJ1-5, with a possible D match to TRBD1 (5 bases). Trimming removed 4 bases at V and 0 bases at J, with 7 bases between. CDR3 length: 13 residues. CDR1 and CDR2 (germline): SQVTM, ANQGSEA. CDR3: CSVATDSNQPQHF. DNA of the CDR3: TGCAGCGTTGCGACAGATAGCAATCAGCCCCAGCATTTT.